A single TCR beta chain is shown here with its context. Its antigen is undetermined. The CDR3 spans 13 residues. Germline lookup yields CDR1 PRHDT and CDR2 FYEKMQ (reference sequence). Trimming shortened V by 5 bases and J by 4 bases, and 10 bases separated the two germline ends. Documented time point: pre-treatment baseline. Method: immunoSEQ multiplex PCR; TCRdb's copy keeps in-frame clones and lacks some. The sample has about 20,000 clones, roughly 89% seen once. The data derive from a study of blood T cell dynamics during melanoma immunotherapy. Broader study findings: PBMC repertoires of eventual disease-control patients split at W3 into clonality or diversity gains.

The chain couples TRBV13 to TRBJ2-3; D is perhaps TRBD2 (5 bases). Sequencing used blood, obtained from a patient treated with checkpoint blockade. This TCR came from a human donor with melanoma. CDR3 DNA: TGTGCCAGCAGCCAATGGAGGTCAGATACGCAGTATTTT. This gives the protein CASSQWRSDTQYF.